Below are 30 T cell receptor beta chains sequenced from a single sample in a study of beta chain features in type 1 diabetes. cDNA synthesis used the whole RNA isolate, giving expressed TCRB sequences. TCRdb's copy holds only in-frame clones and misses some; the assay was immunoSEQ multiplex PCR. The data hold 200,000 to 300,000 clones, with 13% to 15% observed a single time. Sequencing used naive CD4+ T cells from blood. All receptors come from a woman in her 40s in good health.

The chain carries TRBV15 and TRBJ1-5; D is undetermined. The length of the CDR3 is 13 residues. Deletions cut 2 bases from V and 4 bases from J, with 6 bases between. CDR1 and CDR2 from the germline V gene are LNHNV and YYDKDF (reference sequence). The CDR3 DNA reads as TGTGCCACCAGCAGACTCCCGAATCAGCCCCAGCATTTT. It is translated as CATSRLPNQPQHF. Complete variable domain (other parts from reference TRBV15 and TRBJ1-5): DAMVIQNPRYQVTQFGKPVTLSCSQTLNHNVMYWYQQKSSQAPKLLFHYYDKDFNNEADTPDNFQSRRPNTSFCFLDIRSPGLGDTAMYLCATSRLPNQPQHFGDGTRLSIL.

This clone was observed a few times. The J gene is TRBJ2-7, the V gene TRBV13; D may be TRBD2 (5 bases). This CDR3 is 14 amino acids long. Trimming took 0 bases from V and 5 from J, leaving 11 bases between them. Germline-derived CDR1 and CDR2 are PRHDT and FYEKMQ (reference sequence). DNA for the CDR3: TGTGCCAGCAGCTTAGGCTGGTCGGGGAACGAGCAGTACTTC. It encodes CASSLGWSGNEQYF.

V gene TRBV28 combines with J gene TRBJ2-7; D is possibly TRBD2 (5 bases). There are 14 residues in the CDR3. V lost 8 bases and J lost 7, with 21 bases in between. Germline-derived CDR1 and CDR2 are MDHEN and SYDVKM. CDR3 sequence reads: CASSEGGSLREQYF. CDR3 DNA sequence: TGTGCCAGCTCCGAGGGCGGCAGCTTAAGAGAGCAGTACTTC.

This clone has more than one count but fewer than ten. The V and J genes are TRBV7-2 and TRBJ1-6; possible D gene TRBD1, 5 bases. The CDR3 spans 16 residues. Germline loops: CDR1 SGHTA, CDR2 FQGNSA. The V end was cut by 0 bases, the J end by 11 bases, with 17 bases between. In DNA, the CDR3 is TGTGCCAGCAGCTTAGCTCGGAGCGGGGGTCAAGCACCCCTCCACTTT. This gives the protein CASSLARSGGQAPLHF.

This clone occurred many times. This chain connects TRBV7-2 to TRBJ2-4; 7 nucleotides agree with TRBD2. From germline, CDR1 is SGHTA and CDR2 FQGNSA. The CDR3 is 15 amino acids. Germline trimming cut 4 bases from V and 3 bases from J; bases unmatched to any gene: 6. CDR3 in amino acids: CASSWPSGGKNIQYF. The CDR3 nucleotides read TGTGCCAGCAGCTGGCCTTCGGGAGGCAAAAACATTCAGTACTTC. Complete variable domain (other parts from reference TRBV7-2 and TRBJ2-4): GAGVSQSPSNKVTEKGKDVELRCDPISGHTALYWYRQSLGQGLEFLIYFQGNSAPDKSGLPSDRFSAERTGGSVSTLTIQRTQQEDSAVYLCASSWPSGGKNIQYFGAGTRLSVL.

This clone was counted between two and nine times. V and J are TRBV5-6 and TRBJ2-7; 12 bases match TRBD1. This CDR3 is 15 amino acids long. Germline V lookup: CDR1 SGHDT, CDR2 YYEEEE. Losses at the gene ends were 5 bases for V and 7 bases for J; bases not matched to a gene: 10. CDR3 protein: CASRDYGTGGKEQYF. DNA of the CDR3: TGTGCCAGCAGGGATTACGGGACAGGGGGCAAAGAGCAGTACTTC.

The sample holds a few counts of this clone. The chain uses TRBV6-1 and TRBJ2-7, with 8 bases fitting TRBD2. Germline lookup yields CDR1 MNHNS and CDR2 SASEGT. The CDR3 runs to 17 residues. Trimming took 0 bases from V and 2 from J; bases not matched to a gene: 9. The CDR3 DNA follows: TGTGCCAGCAGTGAAGCTCCGGTGGCGGGGGGTCCCTACGAGCAGTACTTC. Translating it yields CASSEAPVAGGPYEQYF.

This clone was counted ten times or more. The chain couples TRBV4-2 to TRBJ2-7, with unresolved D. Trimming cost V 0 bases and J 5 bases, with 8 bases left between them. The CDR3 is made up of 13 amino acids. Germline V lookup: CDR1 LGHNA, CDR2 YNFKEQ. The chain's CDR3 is CASSQDLRNEQYF. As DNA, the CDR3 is TGTGCCAGCAGCCAAGACCTGCGGAACGAGCAGTACTTC.

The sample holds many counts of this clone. The CDR3 nucleotides are TGTGCCAGCAGCTTACTCCTGGAGAGTTCACCCCTCCACTTT. It translates to CASSLLLESSPLHF. V gene TRBV7-9 combines with J gene TRBJ1-6; unclear D gene. The CDR3 is 14 amino acids. Germline lookup yields CDR1 SEHNR and CDR2 FQNEAQ (reference sequence). Trimming left V 2 bases short and J 9 bases short, with 11 bases between.

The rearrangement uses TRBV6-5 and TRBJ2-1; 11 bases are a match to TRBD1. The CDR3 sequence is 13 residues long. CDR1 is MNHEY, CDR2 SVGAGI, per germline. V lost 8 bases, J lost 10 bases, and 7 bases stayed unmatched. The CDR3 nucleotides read TGTGCCAGCCGGACAGGGGGCATAGGGGAGCAGTTCTTC. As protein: CASRTGGIGEQFF.

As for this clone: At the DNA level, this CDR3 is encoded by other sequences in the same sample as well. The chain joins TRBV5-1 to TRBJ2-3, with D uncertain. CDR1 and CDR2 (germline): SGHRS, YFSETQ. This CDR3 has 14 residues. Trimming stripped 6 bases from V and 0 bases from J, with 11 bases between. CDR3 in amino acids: CASTRQTSTDTQYF. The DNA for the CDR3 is TGCGCCAGCACCCGTCAAACTAGCACAGATACGCAGTATTTT.

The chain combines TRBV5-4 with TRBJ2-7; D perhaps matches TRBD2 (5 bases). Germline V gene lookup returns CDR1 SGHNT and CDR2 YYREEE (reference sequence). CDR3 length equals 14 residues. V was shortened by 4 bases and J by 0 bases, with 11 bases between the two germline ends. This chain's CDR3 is CASSPVGSSYEQYF. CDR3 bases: TGTGCCAGCAGCCCCGTAGGGAGCTCCTACGAGCAGTACTTC.

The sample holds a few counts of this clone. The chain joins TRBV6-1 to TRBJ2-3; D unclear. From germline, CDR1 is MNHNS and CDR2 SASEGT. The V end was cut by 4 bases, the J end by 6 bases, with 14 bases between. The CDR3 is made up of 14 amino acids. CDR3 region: CASSASPRRDTQYF. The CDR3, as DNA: TGTGCCAGCAGTGCCTCCCCGCGGCGGGATACGCAGTATTTT.

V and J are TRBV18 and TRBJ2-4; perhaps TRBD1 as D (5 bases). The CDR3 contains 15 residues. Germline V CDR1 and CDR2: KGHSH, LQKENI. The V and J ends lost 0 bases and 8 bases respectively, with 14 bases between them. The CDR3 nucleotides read TGTGCCAGCTCACCACCGGCCGAAAGGGGTTACATTCAGTACTTC. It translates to CASSPPAERGYIQYF. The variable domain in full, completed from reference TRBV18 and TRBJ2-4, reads NAGVMQNPRHLVRRRGQEARLRCSPMKGHSHVYWYRQLPEEGLKFMVYLQKENIIDESGMPKERFSAEFPKEGPSILRIQQVVRGDSAAYFCASSPPAERGYIQYFGAGTRLSVL.

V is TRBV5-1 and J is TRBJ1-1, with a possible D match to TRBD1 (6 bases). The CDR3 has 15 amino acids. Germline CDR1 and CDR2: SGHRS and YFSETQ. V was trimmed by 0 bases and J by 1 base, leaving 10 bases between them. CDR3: CASSLVGGQNTEAFF. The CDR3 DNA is TGCGCCAGCAGCTTGGTCGGGGGGCAGAACACTGAAGCTTTCTTT.

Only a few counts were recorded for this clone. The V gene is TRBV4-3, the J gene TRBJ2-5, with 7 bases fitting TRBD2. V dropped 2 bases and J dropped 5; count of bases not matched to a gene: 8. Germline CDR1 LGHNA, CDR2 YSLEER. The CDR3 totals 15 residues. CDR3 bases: TGCGCCAGCAGCCAACAAGGGGAGGGAGGGGAGACCCAGTACTTC. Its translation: CASSQQGEGGETQYF.

The CDR3 sequence: CATRGRGTSPLHF. CDR3 bases: TGTGCCACCAGGGGCAGGGGAACTTCACCCCTCCACTTT. The chain carries TRBV2 and TRBJ1-6; a weak D match, TRBD1 (6 bases). The CDR3 is made up of 13 amino acids. Germline-derived CDR1 and CDR2 are SNHLY and FYNNEI. V dropped 10 bases and J dropped 9 bases, with 16 bases sitting between them.

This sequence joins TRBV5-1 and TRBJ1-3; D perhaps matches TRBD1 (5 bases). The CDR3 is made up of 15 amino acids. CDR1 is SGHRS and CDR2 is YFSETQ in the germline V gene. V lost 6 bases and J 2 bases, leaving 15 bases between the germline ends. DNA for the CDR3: TGCGCCAGCATGTCTGGTGGGGGGGCTGGAAACACCATATATTTT. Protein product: CASMSGGGAGNTIYF.

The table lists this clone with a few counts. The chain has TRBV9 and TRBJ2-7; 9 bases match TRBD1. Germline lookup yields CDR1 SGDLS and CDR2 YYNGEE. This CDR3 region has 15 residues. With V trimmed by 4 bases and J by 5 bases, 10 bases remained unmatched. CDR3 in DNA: TGTGCCAGCAGCTCATTAGGGACAGGGATCAACGAGCAGTACTTC. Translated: CASSSLGTGINEQYF.

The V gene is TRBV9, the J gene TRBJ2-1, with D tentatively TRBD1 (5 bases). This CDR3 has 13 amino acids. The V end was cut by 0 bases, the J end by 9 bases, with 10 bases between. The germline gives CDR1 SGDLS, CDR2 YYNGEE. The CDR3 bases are TGTGCCAGCAGCGTAGAGGGGATTAGTGAGCAGTTCTTC. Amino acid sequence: CASSVEGISEQFF.

The CDR3, as DNA: TGTGCCAGCAGCCCTCTCGACAGATTCTATGGCTACACCTTC. Its translation: CASSPLDRFYGYTF. The V and J genes are TRBV7-2 and TRBJ1-2; D may be TRBD1 (5 bases). The CDR3 has 14 amino acids. Trimming cost V 5 bases and J 4 bases, with 14 bases left between them. The germline CDR1 and CDR2 sequences are SGHTA and FQGNSA.

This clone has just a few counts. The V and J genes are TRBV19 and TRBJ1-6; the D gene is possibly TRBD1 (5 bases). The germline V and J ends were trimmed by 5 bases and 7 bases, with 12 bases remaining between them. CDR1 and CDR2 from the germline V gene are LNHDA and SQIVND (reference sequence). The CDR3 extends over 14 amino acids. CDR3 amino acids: CASSVDSRNSPLHF. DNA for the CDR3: TGTGCCAGTAGTGTTGACAGCCGAAATTCACCCCTCCACTTT.

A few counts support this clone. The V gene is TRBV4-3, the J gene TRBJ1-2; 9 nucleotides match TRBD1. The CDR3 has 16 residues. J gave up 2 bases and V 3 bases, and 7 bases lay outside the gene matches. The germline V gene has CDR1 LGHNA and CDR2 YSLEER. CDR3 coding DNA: TGCGCCAGCAGCCACGCGGTAGGACAGGGGAACTATGGCTACACCTTC. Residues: CASSHAVGQGNYGYTF.

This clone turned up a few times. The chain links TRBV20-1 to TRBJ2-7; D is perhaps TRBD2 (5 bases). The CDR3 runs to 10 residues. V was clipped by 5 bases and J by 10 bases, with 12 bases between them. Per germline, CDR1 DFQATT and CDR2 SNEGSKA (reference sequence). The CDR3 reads CSAGRASQYF. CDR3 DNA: TGCAGTGCTGGGAGAGCGAGTCAGTACTTC.

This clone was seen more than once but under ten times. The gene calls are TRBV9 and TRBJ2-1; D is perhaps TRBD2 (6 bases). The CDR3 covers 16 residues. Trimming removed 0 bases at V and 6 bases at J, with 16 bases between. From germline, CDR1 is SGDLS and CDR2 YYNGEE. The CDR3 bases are TGTGCCAGCAGCGTAGGAGCGGGTGGTGTGTTCAATGAGCAGTTCTTC. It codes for CASSVGAGGVFNEQFF.

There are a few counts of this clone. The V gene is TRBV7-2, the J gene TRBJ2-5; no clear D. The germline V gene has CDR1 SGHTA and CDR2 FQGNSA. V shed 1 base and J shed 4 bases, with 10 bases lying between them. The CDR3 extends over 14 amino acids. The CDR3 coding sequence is TGTGCCAGCAGCTTAGAGTTAGCCCGAGAGACCCAGTACTTC. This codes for CASSLELARETQYF.

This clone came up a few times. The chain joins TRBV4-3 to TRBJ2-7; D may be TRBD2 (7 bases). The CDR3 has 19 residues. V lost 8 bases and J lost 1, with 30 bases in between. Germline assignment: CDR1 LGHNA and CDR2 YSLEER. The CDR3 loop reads CASQIPRLSRGAESYEQYF. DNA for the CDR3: TGCGCCAGCCAAATACCAAGATTGAGTCGGGGGGCCGAATCCTACGAGCAGTACTTC.

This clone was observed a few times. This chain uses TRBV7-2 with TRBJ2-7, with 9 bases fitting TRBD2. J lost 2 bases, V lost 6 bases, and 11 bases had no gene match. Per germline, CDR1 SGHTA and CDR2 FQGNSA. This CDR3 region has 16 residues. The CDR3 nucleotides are TGTGCCAGCAGTCAATCGGGGCGGGGGGGGACCTACGAGCAGTACTTC. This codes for CASSQSGRGGTYEQYF.

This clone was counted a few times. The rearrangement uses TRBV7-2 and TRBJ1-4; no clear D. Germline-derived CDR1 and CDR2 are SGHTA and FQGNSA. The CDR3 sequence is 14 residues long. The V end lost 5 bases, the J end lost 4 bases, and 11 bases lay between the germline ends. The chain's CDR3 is CASSPRGVNEKLFF. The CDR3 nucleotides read TGTGCCAGCAGCCCGCGCGGGGTTAATGAAAAACTGTTTTTT.

CDR3 protein: CASSFSTGGAYEQYF. The CDR3 coding sequence is TGTGCCAGCAGCTTCTCTACGGGGGGCGCCTACGAGCAGTACTTC. This chain joins TRBV11-3 and TRBJ2-7; D is possibly TRBD2 (7 bases). Trimming removed 3 bases at V and 2 bases at J, with 14 bases between. CDR1 is SGHNT and CDR2 is YENEEA in the germline V gene. This CDR3 has 15 amino acids. The full variable domain, in which reference TRBV11-3 and TRBJ2-7 provide the parts outside the CDR3, is EAGVVQSPRYKIIEKKQPVAFWCNPISGHNTLYWYLQNLGQGPELLIRYENEEAVDDSQLPKDRFSAERLKGVDSTLKIQPAELGDSAVYLCASSFSTGGAYEQYFGPGTRLTVT.